This entry lists 2 T cell receptor beta chains sequenced from one sample in a study of human T cells and chemical hapten exposure. The time point: pre-sensitization, week 0. The treatment here: therapeutic diphenylcyclopropenone sensitization with weekly scalp DPC. Each CDR3 protein gets one entry after TCRdb re-called the RACE reads with MiXCR. The sample has more than 300,000 distinct CDR3 sequences, over 5% seen once. Sequenced material: whole blood, taken in connection with sensitization to the hapten diphenylcyclopropenone (DPC). These receptors originate from a woman aged 18-29 years with alopecia areata. Some clones in this sample may be carry-over from other donors' samples.

This clonotype has just a few counts. The chain couples TRBV29-1 to TRBJ1-1; a possible D gene is TRBD1 (6 bases). Germline V gene sequence: CDR1 SQVTM, CDR2 ANQGSEA. Between the trimmed V and J ends, which lost 8 bases and 4 bases, there was a span of 17 bases. The length of the CDR3 is 13 residues. The CDR3 DNA follows: TGCAGCTCGGGAAGTAGGGGGGGCACTGAAGCTTTCTTT. This codes for CSSGSRGGTEAFF. The entire variable domain, with the rest obtained from reference TRBV29-1 and TRBJ1-1, is as follows: SAVISQKPSRDICQRGTSLTIQCQVDSQVTMMFWYRQQPGQSLTLIATANQGSEATYESGFVIDKFPISRPNLTFSTLTVSNMSPEDSSIYLCSSGSRGGTEAFFGQGTRLTVV.

J is TRBJ2-5 and V is TRBV2; 8 bases fit TRBD2. The CDR3 covers 14 residues. J lost 4 bases, V lost 3 bases, and 4 bases had no gene match. Germline CDR1 SNHLY, CDR2 FYNNEI. The DNA for the CDR3 is TGTGCCAGCAGTGACGTAGCGGGAAGAGAGACCCAGTACTTC. Translation: CASSDVAGRETQYF.